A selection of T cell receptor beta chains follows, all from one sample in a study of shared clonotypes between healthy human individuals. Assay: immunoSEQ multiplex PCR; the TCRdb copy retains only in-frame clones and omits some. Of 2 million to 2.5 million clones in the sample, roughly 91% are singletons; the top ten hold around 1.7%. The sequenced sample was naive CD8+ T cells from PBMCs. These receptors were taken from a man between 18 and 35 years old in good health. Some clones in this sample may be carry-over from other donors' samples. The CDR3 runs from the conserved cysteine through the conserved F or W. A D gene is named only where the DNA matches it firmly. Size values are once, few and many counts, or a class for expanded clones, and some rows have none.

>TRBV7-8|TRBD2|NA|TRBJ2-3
CASSLSGSKSDTQYF
TGTGCCAGCAGCCTTAGCGGGAGTAAATCAGATACGCAGTATTTT
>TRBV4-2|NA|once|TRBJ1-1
CASSYGTGFTEAFF
TGTGCCAGCAGCTACGGTACAGGGTTTACTGAAGCTTTCTTT
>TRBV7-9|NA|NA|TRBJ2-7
CASSFRGEQYF
TGTGCCAGCAGCTTCAGGGGAGAGCAGTACTTC
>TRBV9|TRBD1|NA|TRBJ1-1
CASSRQGVNTEAFF
TGTGCCAGCAGCCGACAGGGGGTGAACACTGAAGCTTTCTTT
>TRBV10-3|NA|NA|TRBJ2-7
CAISPAGTLYEQYF
TGTGCCATCAGTCCAGCGGGTACTCTCTACGAGCAGTACTTC
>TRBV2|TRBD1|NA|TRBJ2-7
CASSHRGDPDYEQYF
TGTGCCAGCAGTCACAGGGGGGACCCGGACTACGAGCAGTACTTC
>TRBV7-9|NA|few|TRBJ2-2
CASSWSGELFF
TGTGCCAGCAGTTGGTCCGGGGAGCTGTTTTTT
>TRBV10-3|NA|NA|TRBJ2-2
CAISESDYNTGELFF
TGTGCCATCAGTGAGTCCGACTATAACACCGGGGAGCTGTTTTTT
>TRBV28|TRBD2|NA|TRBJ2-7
CASSAGLAGYYEQYF
TGTGCCAGCAGCGCGGGCCTAGCGGGATACTACGAGCAGTACTTC
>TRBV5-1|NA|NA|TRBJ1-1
CASSLTWGTNTEAFF
TGCGCCAGCAGCTTGACTTGGGGGACGAACACTGAAGCTTTCTTT
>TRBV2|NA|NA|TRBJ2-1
CASRPRGAGEQFF
TGTGCCAGCAGACCTAGGGGCGCAGGTGAGCAGTTCTTC
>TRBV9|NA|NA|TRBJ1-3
CASSVGSGRASGSGNTIYF
TGTGCCAGCAGCGTAGGGTCAGGGCGGGCAAGTGGATCTGGAAACACCATATATTTT
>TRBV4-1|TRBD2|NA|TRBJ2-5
CASSGRLAGTGETQYF
TGCGCCAGCAGCGGACGACTAGCGGGGACAGGGGAGACCCAGTACTTC
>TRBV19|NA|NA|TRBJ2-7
CASSIRQGLEQYF
TGTGCCAGTAGTATACGGCAGGGGCTGGAGCAGTACTTC
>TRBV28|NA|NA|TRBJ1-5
CASSFRQRDIFYSNQPQHF
TGTGCCAGCAGTTTTCGACAGCGGGACATCTTTTATAGCAATCAGCCCCAGCATTTT
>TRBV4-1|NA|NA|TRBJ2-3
CASSQVVGLTDTQYF
TGCGCCAGCAGCCAAGTGGTCGGATTAACAGATACGCAGTATTTT
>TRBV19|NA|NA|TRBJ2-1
CASSILYGGEFYNEQFF
TGTGCCAGTAGTATACTCTATGGAGGAGAGTTCTACAATGAGCAGTTCTTC
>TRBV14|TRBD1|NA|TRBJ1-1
CASSQTGEDHTEAFF
TGTGCCAGCAGCCAGACAGGGGAGGACCACACTGAAGCTTTCTTT
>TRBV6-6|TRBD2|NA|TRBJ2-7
CASSYSSGRAYEQYF
TGTGCCAGCAGTTACTCTAGCGGGAGGGCTTACGAGCAGTACTTC
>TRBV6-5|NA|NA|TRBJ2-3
CASSQSSFSTDTQYF
TGTGCCAGCAGTCAATCTTCATTTAGCACAGATACGCAGTATTTT
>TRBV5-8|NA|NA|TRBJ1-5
CASSLGGVPYQPQHF
TGTGCCAGCAGCTTGGGGGGGGTCCCCTATCAGCCCCAGCATTTT
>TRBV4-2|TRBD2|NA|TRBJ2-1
CASSQLAGDREQFF
TGTGCCAGCAGCCAGCTAGCGGGAGATCGGGAGCAGTTCTTC
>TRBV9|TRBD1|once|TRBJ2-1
CASAESGQEDEQFF
TGTGCCAGCGCCGAGTCGGGACAGGAAGATGAGCAGTTCTTC
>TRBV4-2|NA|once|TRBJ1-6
CASSQDGGPNSPLHF
TGTGCCAGCAGCCAAGATGGGGGACCGAATTCACCCCTCCACTTT
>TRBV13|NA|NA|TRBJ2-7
CASSLGDGYEQYF
TGTGCCAGCAGCTTGGGGGATGGCTACGAGCAGTACTTC
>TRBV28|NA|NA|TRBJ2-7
CASSPHDEQYF
TGTGCCAGCAGTCCCCACGACGAGCAGTACTTC
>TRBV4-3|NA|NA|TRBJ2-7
CASSQDIRGYEQYF
TGCGCCAGCAGCCAAGATATCAGGGGTTACGAGCAGTACTTC
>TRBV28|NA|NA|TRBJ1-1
CASSSPLNRDLRTEAFF
TGTGCCAGCAGTTCTCCACTAAACAGGGATTTGAGAACTGAAGCTTTCTTT
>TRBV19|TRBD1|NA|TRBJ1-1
CASSFGQGEWTEAFF
TGTGCCAGTAGTTTCGGACAGGGCGAATGGACTGAAGCTTTCTTT
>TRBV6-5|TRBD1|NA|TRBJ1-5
CASSYRQGARPQHF
TGTGCCAGCAGTTATCGACAGGGAGCGAGGCCCCAGCATTTT
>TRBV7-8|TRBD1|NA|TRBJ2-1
CASRQLPGQGNNEQFF
TGTGCCAGCAGACAACTTCCGGGACAGGGGAACAATGAGCAGTTCTTC
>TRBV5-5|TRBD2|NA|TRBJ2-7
CASSSLAGSSYEQYF
TGTGCCAGCAGCAGTCTAGCGGGGAGCTCCTACGAGCAGTACTTC
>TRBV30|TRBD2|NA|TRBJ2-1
CAWSVLAGYNEQFF
TGTGCCTGGAGTGTACTAGCGGGGTACAATGAGCAGTTCTTC
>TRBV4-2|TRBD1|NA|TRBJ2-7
CASSHDRVTYEQYF
TGTGCCAGCAGCCATGACAGGGTTACCTACGAGCAGTACTTC
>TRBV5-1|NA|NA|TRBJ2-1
CASSLTQTVYNEQFF
TGCGCCAGCAGCTTGACTCAGACAGTCTACAATGAGCAGTTCTTC
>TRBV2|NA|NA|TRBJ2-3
CASSEGLASTDTQYF
TGTGCCAGCAGTGAGGGGTTAGCGAGCACAGATACGCAGTATTTT
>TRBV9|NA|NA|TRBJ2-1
CASSVDEGSGQFF
TGTGCCAGCAGCGTAGATGAGGGATCAGGGCAGTTCTTC
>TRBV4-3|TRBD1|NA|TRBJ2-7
CASSQVWTGIHEQYF
TGCGCCAGCAGCCAAGTCTGGACAGGTATCCACGAGCAGTACTTC
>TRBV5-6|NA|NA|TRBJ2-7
CASSLRDYEQYF
TGTGCCAGCAGCTTGCGCGACTACGAGCAGTACTTC
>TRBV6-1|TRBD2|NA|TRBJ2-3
CASSALLAPSTDTQYF
TGTGCCAGCAGTGCTCTACTAGCGCCGAGCACAGATACGCAGTATTTT
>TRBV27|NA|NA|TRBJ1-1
CASSLGQRNMNTEAFF
TGTGCCAGCAGCCTTGGACAGCGAAACATGAACACTGAAGCTTTCTTT
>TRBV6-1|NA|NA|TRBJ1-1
CASSPRKGPGAEAFF
TGTGCCAGCAGTCCCCGTAAGGGGCCTGGGGCTGAAGCTTTCTTT
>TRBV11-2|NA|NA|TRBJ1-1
CASSLGQGLKNTEAFF
TGTGCCAGCAGCTTAGGTCAAGGTCTCAAGAACACTGAAGCTTTCTTT
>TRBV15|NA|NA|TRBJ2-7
CATSREGVGTYEQYF
TGTGCCACCAGCAGAGAGGGAGTTGGTACCTACGAGCAGTACTTC
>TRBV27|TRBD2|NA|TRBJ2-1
CASSRLAGADEQFF
TGTGCCAGCAGTCGGCTAGCGGGAGCAGATGAGCAGTTCTTC
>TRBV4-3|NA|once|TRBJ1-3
CASSQDLDMGSGNTIYF
TGCGCCAGCAGCCAAGATTTGGACATGGGCAGTGGAAACACCATATATTTT
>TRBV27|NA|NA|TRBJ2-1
CASSLGRNEQFF
TGTGCCAGCAGTTTAGGGAGGAATGAGCAGTTCTTC
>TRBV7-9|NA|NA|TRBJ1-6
CASSFSGNSPLHF
TGTGCCAGCAGCTTCAGTGGTAATTCACCCCTCCACTTT
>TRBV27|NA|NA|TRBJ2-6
CASSLRTGANVLTF
TGTGCCAGCAGCCTGAGGACTGGGGCCAACGTCCTGACTTTC
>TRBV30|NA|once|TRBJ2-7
CAWRYGSNYEQYF
TGTGCCTGGAGATATGGGTCCAACTACGAGCAGTACTTC
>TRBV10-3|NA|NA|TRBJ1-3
CAISDLLQGKIYFSGNTIYF
TGTGCCATCAGTGATTTGTTACAGGGAAAAATTTATTTCTCTGGAAACACCATATATTTT
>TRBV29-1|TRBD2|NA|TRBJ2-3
CSVGTSGLSTDTQYF
TGCAGCGTTGGGACTAGCGGGCTTAGCACAGATACGCAGTATTTT
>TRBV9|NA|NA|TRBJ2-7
CASSVGGSRELDYEQYF
TGTGCCAGCAGCGTAGGAGGAAGCCGGGAGCTCGACTACGAGCAGTACTTC
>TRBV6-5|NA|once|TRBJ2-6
CASSYSGANVLTF
TGTGCCAGCAGTTACAGTGGGGCCAACGTCCTGACTTTC
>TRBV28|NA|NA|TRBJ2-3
CASSPHRVTDTQYF
TGTGCCAGCAGTCCTCACAGGGTGACAGATACGCAGTATTTT
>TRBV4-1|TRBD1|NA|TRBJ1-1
CASSQAGQGIGGNTEAFF
TGCGCCAGCAGCCAAGCGGGACAGGGGATTGGTGGGAACACTGAAGCTTTCTTT
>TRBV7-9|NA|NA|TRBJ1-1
CASSLAGGNTEAFF
TGTGCCAGCAGCTTAGCGGGAGGTAACACTGAAGCTTTCTTT
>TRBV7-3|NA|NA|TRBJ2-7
CASSPTGVRGSSYEQYF
TGTGCCAGCAGCCCAACAGGGGTCCGGGGGAGCTCCTACGAGCAGTACTTC
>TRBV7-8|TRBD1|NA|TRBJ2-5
CASSLETGGQETQYF
TGTGCCAGCAGCTTAGAGACAGGGGGCCAAGAGACCCAGTACTTC